This is a list of T cell receptor beta chains from one sample in a study of blood T cell repertoires in COVID-19. Produced via immunoSEQ multiplex PCR; TCRdb's table is partial and in-frame only. The table lists 20,000 to 25,000 clones, 85% to 90% of them singletons. Input material: peripheral blood. The source is a woman older than 75 with active COVID-19. Both conserved end residues are part of each CDR3. D genes are given only for firm matches. Clone size appears in some rows only: once, few, many, or a class for an expanded clone.

TRBV18	13	TRBD1	.	TRBJ2-7	TGTGCCAGCTCCCAACAGGGGGCTGGCGAGCAGTACTTC	CASSQQGAGEQYF
TRBV18	13	TRBD1	.	TRBJ1-3	TGTGCCAGCTCACGGGGACAGTCGGACGCCATATATTTT	CASSRGQSDAIYF
TRBV4-3	13	TRBD2	.	TRBJ2-7	TGCGCCAGCAGCCAAGAGGGGGGGGGCGAGCAGTACTTC	CASSQEGGGEQYF
TRBV6-2/TRBV6-3	15	TRBD2	.	TRBJ2-7	TGTGCCAGCAGCAACCCGGGACTACCCACCTACGAGCAGTACTTC	CASSNPGLPTYEQYF
TRBV10-2	13	.	.	TRBJ2-7	TGCGCCAGCAGTGACTTCTTGAGGAACGAGCAGTACTTC	CASSDFLRNEQYF
TRBV19	15	.	.	TRBJ2-2	TGTGCCAGTAGTTTTAGGGACTTGCACACCGGGGAGCTGTTTTTT	CASSFRDLHTGELFF
TRBV11-2	16	.	.	TRBJ1-2	TGTGCCAGCAGCTTGGGGCGAACGGACCCAACTGGTGGCTACACCTTC	CASSLGRTDPTGGYTF
TRBV6-2/TRBV6-3	17	TRBD2	.	TRBJ2-2	TGTGCCAGCAGTTACGGGAGGGGCGGGGAGTACACCGGGGAGCTGTTTTTT	CASSYGRGGEYTGELFF
TRBV21-1	14	.	.	TRBJ1-5	TGTGCCAGCAGCATAAGGGGGAGCAATCAGCCCCAGCATTTT	CASSIRGSNQPQHF
TRBV10-1	16	.	.	TRBJ2-7	TGCGCCAGCAGAGAAACACCACAGGTCCCCTCTGGTGAGCAGTACTTC	CASRETPQVPSGEQYF
TRBV18	18	TRBD1	.	TRBJ1-3	TGTGCCAGCTCACCTCTTCCTCCGGCCAGGGGGTCCGGAAACACCATATATTTT	CASSPLPPARGSGNTIYF
TRBV4-3	19	TRBD2	medium-sized	TRBJ2-1	TGCGCCAGCAGCCAAGACGAGGTGGAGCGGGGACTTTCCTACAATGAGCAGTTCTTC	CASSQDEVERGLSYNEQFF
TRBV14	17	TRBD1	.	TRBJ2-2	TGTGCCAGCAGCCAAGGGCTCGGGACAGGGGACACCGGGGAGCTGTTTTTT	CASSQGLGTGDTGELFF
TRBV3-1/TRBV3-2	17	TRBD1	.	TRBJ2-6	TGTGCCAGCAGCCAAGGCTGGGACAGGGGTGGGGCCAACGTCCTGACTTTC	CASSQGWDRGGANVLTF
TRBV19	15	.	once	TRBJ1-1	TGTGCCACCAAACCGGAGGGGATCGGTGGCCCTGAAGCTTTCTTT	CATKPEGIGGPEAFF
TRBV10-3	16	.	.	TRBJ1-2	TGTGCCATCAGTGTTCGTAGTGGGGCTTCGGACTATGGCTACACCTTC	CAISVRSGASDYGYTF
TRBV5-1	17	.	once	TRBJ2-3	TGCGCCAGCAGCAAAACCCCTACCGGGTCTAGCACAGATACGCAGTATTTT	CASSKTPTGSSTDTQYF
TRBV5-1	13	.	.	TRBJ2-1	TGCGCCAGCAGCTTGGCAGGGGACAATGAGCAGTTCTTC	CASSLAGDNEQFF
TRBV9	14	.	.	TRBJ2-2	TGTGCCAGCCAGGGGATTGGGAACACCGGGGAGCTGTTTTTT	CASQGIGNTGELFF
TRBV29-1	14	.	.	TRBJ1-6	TGCAGCGTTAGTGAAGGACAGCGAAATTCACCCCTCCACTTT	CSVSEGQRNSPLHF
TRBV6-4	15	TRBD1	.	TRBJ2-3	TGTGCCAGCAGTGACTCCCAGGGGGCCACAGATACGCAGTATTTT	CASSDSQGATDTQYF
TRBV7-2	18	TRBD2	.	TRBJ2-3	TGTGCCAGCAGCACCTCTCCCACTAGCGGGGGAAACATGGATACGCAGTATTTT	CASSTSPTSGGNMDTQYF
TRBV30	17	.	.	TRBJ1-3	TGTGCCTGGAGTGTACTAGACCCGTGGGACTCTGGAAACACCATATATTTT	CAWSVLDPWDSGNTIYF
TRBV28	15	TRBD1	.	TRBJ2-7	TGTGCCAGCACTTCCGCCCGGGACAGGCCCTACGAGCAGTACTTC	CASTSARDRPYEQYF
TRBV6-5	15	TRBD1	.	TRBJ1-4	TGTGCCAGCAGTTTACAGGGGGCGCCGGATGAAAAACTGTTTTTT	CASSLQGAPDEKLFF
TRBV7-8	15	TRBD2	once	TRBJ2-5	TGTGCCAGCAGCCGAGGACTAGCGGGGTGGGAGACCCAGTACTTC	CASSRGLAGWETQYF
TRBV19	16	TRBD1	.	TRBJ2-5	TGTGCCAGTAGTATAGAAGACAGGGGGTTCCAAGAGACCCAGTACTTC	CASSIEDRGFQETQYF
TRBV6-5	15	.	.	TRBJ1-5	TGTGCCAGCAGCGCGGACTCTTATAGCAATCAGCCCCAGCATTTT	CASSADSYSNQPQHF
TRBV5-8	14	TRBD1	.	TRBJ1-1	TGTGCCAGCAGCTTGTTCAGGGGGCAAACTGAAGCTTTCTTT	CASSLFRGQTEAFF
TRBV10-3	12	TRBD1	.	TRBJ2-7	TGTGCCATCCAGACAGGGTCGAACGAGCAGTACTTC	CAIQTGSNEQYF
TRBV6-6	15	.	.	TRBJ2-1	TGTGCCAGCAGTTACTCGACCCCCAGGGAAAATGAGCAGTTCTTC	CASSYSTPRENEQFF
TRBV6-2/TRBV6-3	14	.	.	TRBJ1-3	TGTGCCAGCAGCGGCGCGGGCTCTGGAAACACCATATATTTT	CASSGAGSGNTIYF
TRBV6-5	15	.	.	TRBJ2-7	TGTGCCAGCAGCCAAAGCAGGGGTGGGGCCTACGAGCAGTACTTC	CASSQSRGGAYEQYF
TRBV5-8	14	.	.	TRBJ1-5	TGTGCCAGCAGGGACTGGAGAAACAATCAGCCCCAGCATTTT	CASRDWRNNQPQHF
TRBV7-2	15	TRBD1	.	TRBJ1-2	TGTGCCAGCAGCCAAGGCCGGGACAGGGCCCCTGGCTACACCTTC	CASSQGRDRAPGYTF
TRBV10-2	15	.	once	TRBJ2-3	TGCGCCAGCAGTGAGCCGGCGGAGCGCACAGATACGCAGTATTTT	CASSEPAERTDTQYF
TRBV18	13	.	once	TRBJ1-1	TGTGCCAGCTCACCAGCGGGGAACACTGAAGCTTTCTTT	CASSPAGNTEAFF
TRBV11-2	15	.	.	TRBJ1-6	TGTGCCAGCAGCTTAGAACCGGGGAAGGATTCACCCCTCCACTTT	CASSLEPGKDSPLHF
TRBV6-5	14	TRBD2	.	TRBJ2-5	TGTGCCAGCAGTTACACCTGGACGGGGGGGACCCAGTACTTC	CASSYTWTGGTQYF
TRBV6-5	14	.	.	TRBJ2-3	TGTGCCAGCCTTCCGAGACTAGTCTCAGATACGCAGTATTTT	CASLPRLVSDTQYF
TRBV9	17	.	.	TRBJ1-3	TGTGCCAGCAGCGTAAAAGCCTCGGGAACCTCTGGAAACACCATATATTTT	CASSVKASGTSGNTIYF
TRBV18	15	.	.	TRBJ2-3	TGTGCCAGCTCACCAGTCGGGATGGGGAAAGATACGCAGTATTTT	CASSPVGMGKDTQYF
TRBV6-5	14	TRBD1	.	TRBJ1-2	TGTGCCAGTAGTTCAACGACAGGGTACTATGGCTACACCTTC	CASSSTTGYYGYTF
TRBV27	11	TRBD1	once	TRBJ1-1	TGTGCCAGCAGTACAGGGGGAGAAGCTTTCTTT	CASSTGGEAFF
TRBV3-1/TRBV3-2	18	TRBD2	.	TRBJ2-6	TGTGCCAGCAGCCAAGTGTCTAGCGGCCTCTCTGGGGCCAACGTCCTGACTTTC	CASSQVSSGLSGANVLTF
TRBV6-5	12	TRBD1	.	TRBJ1-6	TGTGCCAGCAGTTATCAGGGGGGTCTCCTCCACTTT	CASSYQGGLLHF
TRBV2	15	TRBD1	.	TRBJ2-7	TGTGCCAGCAGTGATGGACAGGGAAGCTCCTACGAGCAGTACTTC	CASSDGQGSSYEQYF
TRBV19	15	.	.	TRBJ2-7	TGTGCCAGTAGTATAGGGCAGGGAGGACTCTACGAGCAGTACTTC	CASSIGQGGLYEQYF
TRBV5-5	15	.	.	TRBJ2-1	TGTGCCAGCAGCTTGTTTCCAGGGCTCAACAATGAGCAGTTCTTC	CASSLFPGLNNEQFF
TRBV7-8	13	.	.	TRBJ2-7	TGTGCCAGCAGCTTAGGCAGGGGCTACGAGCAGTACTTC	CASSLGRGYEQYF
TRBV6-2/TRBV6-3	18	.	.	TRBJ2-1	TGTGCCAGCAGTTACAATTGGGCTAGCTCTGGTGCCTACAATGAGCAGTTCTTC	CASSYNWASSGAYNEQFF
TRBV4-1	13	.	.	TRBJ2-7	TGCGCCAGCAGCCTAGATCGGGGGTGGGAGCAGTACTTC	CASSLDRGWEQYF
TRBV3-1/TRBV3-2	18	TRBD1	few	TRBJ1-5	TGTGCCAGCAGCCAAGGGCTATCCGGGACAGGGGACAATCAGCCCCAGCATTTT	CASSQGLSGTGDNQPQHF
TRBV4-1	15	TRBD1	.	TRBJ2-7	TGCGCCAGCAGCCAAGAAGGACAGGGGGGTTACGAGCAGTACTTC	CASSQEGQGGYEQYF